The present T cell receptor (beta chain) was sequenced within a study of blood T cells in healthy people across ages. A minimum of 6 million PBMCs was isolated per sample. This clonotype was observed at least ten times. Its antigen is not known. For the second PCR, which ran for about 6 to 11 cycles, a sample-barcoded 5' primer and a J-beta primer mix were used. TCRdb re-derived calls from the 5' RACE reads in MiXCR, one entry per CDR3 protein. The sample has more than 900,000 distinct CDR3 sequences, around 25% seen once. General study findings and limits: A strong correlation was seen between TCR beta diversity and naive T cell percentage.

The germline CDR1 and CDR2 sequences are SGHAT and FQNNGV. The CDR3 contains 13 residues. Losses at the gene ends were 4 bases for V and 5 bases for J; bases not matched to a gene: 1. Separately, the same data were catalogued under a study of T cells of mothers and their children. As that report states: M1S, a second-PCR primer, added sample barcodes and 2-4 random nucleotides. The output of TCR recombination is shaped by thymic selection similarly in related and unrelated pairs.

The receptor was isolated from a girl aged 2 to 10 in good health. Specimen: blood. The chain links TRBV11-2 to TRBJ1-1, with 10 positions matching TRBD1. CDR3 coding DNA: TGTGCCAGCAGCTCGGACAGGGGGACTGAAGCTTTCTTT. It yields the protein CASSSDRGTEAFF.